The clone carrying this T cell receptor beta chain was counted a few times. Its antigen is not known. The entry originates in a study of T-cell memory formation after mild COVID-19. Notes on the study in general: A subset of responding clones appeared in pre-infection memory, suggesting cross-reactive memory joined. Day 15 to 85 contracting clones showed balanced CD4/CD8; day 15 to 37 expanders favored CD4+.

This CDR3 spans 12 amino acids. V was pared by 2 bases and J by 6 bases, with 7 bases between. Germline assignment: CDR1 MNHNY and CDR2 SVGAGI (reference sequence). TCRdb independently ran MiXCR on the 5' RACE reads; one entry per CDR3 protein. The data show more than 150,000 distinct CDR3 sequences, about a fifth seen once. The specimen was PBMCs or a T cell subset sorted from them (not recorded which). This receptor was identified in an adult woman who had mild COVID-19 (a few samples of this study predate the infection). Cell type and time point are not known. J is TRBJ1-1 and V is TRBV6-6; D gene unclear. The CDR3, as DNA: TGTGCCAGCAGTTACGCAACGGCTGAAGCTTTCTTT. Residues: CASSYATAEAFF.